The following is a T cell receptor beta chain sequence with its context. The target antigen is unknown. The data originate from a study of cytomegalovirus exposure and HLA in healthy donors. About the research overall: It was reported in a later analysis that the approximately 120 validation repertoires used the same platform as the approximately 670 first-cohort repertoires. Study conclusions and caveats: The tendency of first-cohort TCR clusters to co-occur in the 100 to 150 validation repertoires emerged from a later analysis. The study recorded 164 TCR beta chains that were cytomegalovirus-associated.

The assay was immunoSEQ multiplex PCR, and TCRdb's table has in-frame clones only and misses some. This sample has fewer than 130,000 clones, with 70% to 90% found just once. Separate from the approximately 670-subject first cohort was the roughly 120-subject validation cohort, to which the donors belonged. CDR1 and CDR2 (germline): SEHNR, FQNEAQ (reference sequence). V lost 3 bases to trimming and J lost 2 bases; unmatched junction nucleotides: 9. The length of the CDR3 is 16 residues. This chain links TRBV7-9 with TRBJ2-7, with 8 bases aligning to TRBD2. This TCR was sampled from a woman younger than 45 in good health and CMV-seropositive. The source material was PBMCs. CDR3 coding DNA: TGTGCCAGCAGCTTTGCCACTAGCGGATCACCCTACGAGCAGTACTTC. This gives the protein CASSFATSGSPYEQYF.